This entry is about one T cell receptor (beta chain). The clone's antigen remains unknown. No much larger clonotype is one base removed from it; base qualities were not supplied. This entry is derived from a study of blood T cell repertoires in COVID-19 (TCRdb year 2020). Notes on the research overall: Samples covering the acute and convalescent phases of COVID-19 were provided by collaborators in the United States, Italy and Spain. Where HLA class I and class II types were available, the types were taken from metadata supplied by the sample provider, not from assay-based typing. A freely available public database, intended as a resource for researchers studying the immune response to SARS-CoV-2, is where the repertoires were released. The samples were drawn from two sources: the first 160 participants of the ongoing ImmuneRACE study, and over 950 subjects contributed by 6 global collaborators. Subjects who had been exposed to COVID-19, were actively infected with it, or had recovered from it provided the deeply sampled blood TCRbeta repertoires that made up the dataset. The material from the prospective study consisted of cDNA or gDNA derived from T cells, B-cell-depleted T cells, or PBMCs. Nearly every sample came with metadata listing a de-identified subject ID, COVID-19 status, age in years and sex. Points the paper makes about the study in general: Clinical and demographic metadata were provided uncurated, with the amount varying by source and participant.

Another Seattle source contributed samples from volunteer blood donors who had recovered from COVID-19. Each collaborating institution followed its own protocols to collect whole blood in K2EDTA tubes. For TCRbeta analysis, collaborators shipped samples as frozen whole blood, isolated PBMCs, or DNA extracted from either of those sample types. V sheds 1 base and J sheds 4 bases, leaving 11 bases between their ends. Taken from the germline V gene (reference sequence), the CDR1 and CDR2 loops are SGHAT and FQDESV. There are 15 amino acids in the CDR3, from cysteine to phenylalanine inclusive. The CDR3 DNA has 45 bases and is translated from base 1. The immunoSEQ Assay, a bias-controlled multiplex PCR, was used to amplify TCRbeta CDR3 regions from genomic DNA. The original methods were these. The number of nucleated cells in each sample was estimated from the amplification of reference gene primers within the assay. To quantify the absolute abundance of each unique TCRbeta CDR3 rearrangement, sequence reads were collapsed and filtered. For each sample, productive Simpson clonality was calculated as the square root of Simpson's diversity index over productive rearrangements. This immuneACCESS table, as held by TCRdb, lists in-frame sequences with V and J called but not all clones. Of the missing ones, under half trace to an unresolved V gene in checked studies; the others have no known cause. From that table come the V and J calls and clone size; the DNA was used to work out D and trimming. This sample has hundreds of thousands of clones in its table, and approximately 84% of those were observed once. The top ten hold 2% to 2.5% of the sample.

This sequence originates from a woman in her thirties who had recovered from COVID-19. What was sequenced was peripheral blood. This sequence uses TRBV11-1 and TRBJ1-5, with the D gene too uncertain to name. Here the CDR3 is given as CASSLGPGSNQPQHF. The bases are TGTGCCAGCAGCTTAGGCCCAGGTTCGAATCAGCCCCAGCATTTT.